This TCR beta chain was obtained from a study of cytomegalovirus exposure and HLA in healthy donors. The PCR ran on 60 Vbeta and 13 Jbeta primers. Generated by immunoSEQ multiplex PCR, the TCRdb table keeps only in-frame clones and is missing some. Among fewer than 200,000 clones, more than 70% were seen once, and the ten largest hold approximately 1.5%. Trimming at V came to 4 bases and at J to 8 bases, leaving 7 bases not matched to a gene. CDR3 size: 14 residues. Germline V gene data show CDR1 as SGHRS and CDR2 as YFSETQ. Material for sequencing was PBMCs. The chain carries TRBV5-1 and TRBJ1-4; 8 bases are shared with TRBD1. This TCR was sampled from a girl aged 10-17 years in good health and CMV-seronegative. CDR3 in amino acids: CASSAGQGGEKLFF. CDR3 DNA sequence: TGCGCCAGCAGCGCCGGACAGGGCGGGGAAAAACTGTTTTTT. The full variable domain, rest sourced from reference TRBV5-1 and TRBJ1-4, is KAGVTQTPRYLIKTRGQQVTLSCSPISGHRSVSWYQQTPGQGLQFLFEYFSETQRNKGNFPGRFSGRQFSNSRSEMNVSTLELGDSALYLCASSAGQGGEKLFFGSGTQLSVL.